This T cell receptor (beta chain) stems from a study of identical twins. Findings and caveats of the study: The degree of excess twin sharing was weaker in beta out-of-frame sequences.

With respect to this clonotype: The target antigen is unknown.

Template switching (which added a universal primer site) was used, and cDNA carried unique molecular identifiers. MiXCR, applied by TCRdb to the 5' RACE reads, yields one record per CDR3 protein. The table has around 370,000 distinct CDR3 sequences, approximately 8.7% seen once. Sequencing was performed on naive T cells sorted from blood. This sequence originates from a woman aged 45 to 65 in good health.

In DNA, the CDR3 is TGTGCCATCAGTGATGCAACCACAGATACGCAGTATTTT. Amino acid sequence: CAISDATTDTQYF. The V and J genes are TRBV10-3 and TRBJ2-3, with D unresolved. The ends were cut back, 3 bases at V and 2 bases at J, with 6 bases in the middle. Germline V CDR1 and CDR2: ENHRY, SYGVKD. The CDR3 covers 13 residues.